This T cell receptor beta chain was retrieved from a study of T cell repertoires in ileal Crohn's disease. Study context: About half received postoperative treatment, roughly twelve with thiopurines and 15 to 20 anti-TNF.

Points on this clone: Its antigen is as yet unknown. One end of the junction fails to match germline, which may point to a read error.

Here immunoSEQ multiplex PCR was the method, and the copy in TCRdb shows in-frame clones only, minus some. The sample records 8,000 to 8,500 clones, approximately 96% being singletons. Germline V gene sequence: CDR1 LNHDA, CDR2 SQIVND (reference sequence). The CDR3 sequence is 14 residues long. General study results and limits: Sorted CD8 T cells held more high-frequency clones than CD4.

Material for sequencing was ileal tissue. The rearrangement joins TRBV19 to TRBJ1-5, with 7 bases that match TRBD1. This clonotype was sampled from an adult with Crohn's disease. CDR3 bases: TGTGCCAGTAGTATTCGGGACAGCACTCAGCCCCAGCATTTT. The encoded protein is CASSIRDSTQPQHF.